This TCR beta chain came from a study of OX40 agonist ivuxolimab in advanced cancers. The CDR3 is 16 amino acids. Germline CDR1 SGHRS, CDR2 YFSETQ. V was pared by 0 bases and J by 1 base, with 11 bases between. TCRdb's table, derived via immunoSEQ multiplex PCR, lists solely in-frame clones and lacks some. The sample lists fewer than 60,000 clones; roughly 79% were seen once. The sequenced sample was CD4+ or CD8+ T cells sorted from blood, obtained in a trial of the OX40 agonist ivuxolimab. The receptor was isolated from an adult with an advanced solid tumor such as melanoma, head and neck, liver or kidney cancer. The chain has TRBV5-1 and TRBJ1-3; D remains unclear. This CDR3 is CASSLESGDSGNTIYF. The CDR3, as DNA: TGCGCCAGCAGCTTGGAGTCAGGAGATTCTGGAAACACCATATATTTT.